The source of this T cell receptor (beta chain) is a study of blood T cells in healthy people across ages. Points from the study as a whole: Diversity was estimated from one million T cells, and these estimates were considered underestimates.

The second PCR ran about 6 to 11 cycles with a sample-barcoded 5' primer and J-beta primers. Tags on each cDNA molecule came from a template-switch adaptor with 12 random nucleotides. TCRdb ran MiXCR on the 5' RACE reads and lists one entry per CDR3 protein. The sample shows fewer than 2,000,000 distinct CDR3 sequences, roughly a third of them seen only once. Details on this clonotype: Its antigen is not known. The CDR3 does not end in the conserved phenylalanine or tryptophan, so this is likely a read error.

Each sample yielded at least 5.5 micrograms of PBMC total RNA. In germline, CDR1 is DFQATT, CDR2 SNEGSKA (reference sequence). The CDR3 runs to 13 residues. V trimming: 5 bases; J trimming: 3 bases; junction bases outside the gene matches: 1. The genes are TRBV20-1 and TRBJ2-1, with TRBD2 matching 10 bases. The clonotype was recovered from a woman aged 25 to 39 in good health. The sequencing input was blood. CDR3 nucleotides: TGCAGTGCTCCTAGCGGGGGCTACAATGAGCAGTTCTTA. It encodes CSAPSGGYNEQFL.